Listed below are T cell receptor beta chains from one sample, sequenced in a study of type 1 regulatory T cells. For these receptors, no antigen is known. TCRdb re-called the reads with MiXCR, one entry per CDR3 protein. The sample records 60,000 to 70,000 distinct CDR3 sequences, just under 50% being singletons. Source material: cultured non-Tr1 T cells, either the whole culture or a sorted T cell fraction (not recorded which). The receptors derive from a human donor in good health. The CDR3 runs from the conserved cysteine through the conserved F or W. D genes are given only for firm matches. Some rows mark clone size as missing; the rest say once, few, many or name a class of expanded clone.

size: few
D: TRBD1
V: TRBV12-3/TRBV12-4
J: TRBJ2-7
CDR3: CASSLVGGHEQYF
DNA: TGTGCCAGCAGTTTAGTAGGGGGCCACGAGCAGTACTTC

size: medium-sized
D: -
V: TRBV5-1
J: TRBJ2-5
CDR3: CASSRGGGETQYF
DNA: TGCGCCAGCAGCCGGGGTGGTGGTGAGACCCAGTACTTC

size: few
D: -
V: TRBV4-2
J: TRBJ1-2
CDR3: CASSQGGTSYGYTF
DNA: TGTGCCAGCAGCCAAGGAGGGACTTCCTATGGCTACACCTTC

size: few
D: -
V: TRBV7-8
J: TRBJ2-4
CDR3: CASSLAGVAKNIQYF
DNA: TGTGCCAGCAGCTTAGCGGGGGTAGCCAAAAACATTCAGTACTTC

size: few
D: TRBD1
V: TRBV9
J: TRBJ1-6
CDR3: CASSVGDRVNSPLHF
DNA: TGTGCCAGCAGCGTAGGCGACAGGGTTAATTCACCCCTCCACTTT

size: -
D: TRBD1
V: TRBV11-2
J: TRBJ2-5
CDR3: CASSLVRGRGTQYF
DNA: TGTGCCAGCAGCTTAGTCAGGGGGCGGGGGACCCAGTACTTC

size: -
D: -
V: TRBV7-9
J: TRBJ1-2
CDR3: CASSKGRGRINYGYTF
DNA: TGTGCCAGCAGCAAAGGCCGGGGCAGGATTAACTATGGCTACACCTTC

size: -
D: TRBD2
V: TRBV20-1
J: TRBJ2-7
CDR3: CSAWTSYEQYF
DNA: TGCAGTGCCTGGACTAGCTACGAGCAGTACTTC

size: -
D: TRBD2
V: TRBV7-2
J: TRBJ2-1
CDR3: CASSFLGGAYNEQFF
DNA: TGTGCCAGCAGCTTTCTCGGGGGGGCCTACAATGAGCAGTTCTTC

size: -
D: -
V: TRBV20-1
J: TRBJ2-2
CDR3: CSAWGASTGELFF
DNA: TGCAGTGCCTGGGGAGCCAGCACCGGGGAGCTGTTTTTT

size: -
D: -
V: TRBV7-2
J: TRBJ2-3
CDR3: CASSLEVLDTQYF
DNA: TGTGCCAGCAGCTTAGAGGTGCTTGATACGCAGTATTTT

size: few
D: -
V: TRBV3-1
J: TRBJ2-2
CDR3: CASGGRNTGELFF
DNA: TGTGCCAGCGGGGGCCGGAACACCGGGGAGCTGTTTTTT

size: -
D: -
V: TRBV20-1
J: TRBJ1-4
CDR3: CSAGGLRGNEKLFF
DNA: TGCAGTGCTGGGGGCCTCCGGGGAAATGAAAAACTGTTTTTT

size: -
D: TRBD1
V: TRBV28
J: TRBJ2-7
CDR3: CASSLWTGGSYEQYF
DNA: TGTGCCAGCAGTTTATGGACAGGGGGCTCCTACGAGCAGTACTTC

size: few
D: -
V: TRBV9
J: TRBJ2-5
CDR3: CASSVAERETQYF
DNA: TGTGCCAGCAGCGTGGCAGAGCGGGAGACCCAGTACTTC

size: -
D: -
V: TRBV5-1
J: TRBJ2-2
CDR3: CASSWGLASTGELFF
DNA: TGCGCCAGCAGCTGGGGCCTAGCGAGCACCGGGGAGCTGTTTTTT

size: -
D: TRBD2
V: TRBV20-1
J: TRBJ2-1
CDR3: CSASSVGGAANEQFF
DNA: TGCAGTGCCTCTTCGGTCGGGGGGGCCGCGAATGAGCAGTTCTTC

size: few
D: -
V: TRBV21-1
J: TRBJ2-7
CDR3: CASSKAGPRSYEQYF
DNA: TGTGCCAGCAGCAAAGCTGGCCCTCGCTCCTACGAGCAGTACTTC

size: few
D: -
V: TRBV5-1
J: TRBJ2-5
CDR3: CASSFVGGNQETQYF
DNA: TGCGCCAGCAGCTTCGTCGGGGGAAACCAAGAGACCCAGTACTTC

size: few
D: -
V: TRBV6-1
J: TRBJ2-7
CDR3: CASNSRPAIYEQYF
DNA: TGTGCCAGCAACTCGCGTCCGGCGATCTACGAGCAGTACTTC

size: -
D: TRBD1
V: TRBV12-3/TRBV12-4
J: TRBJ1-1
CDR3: CASSFVTGVAEDFF
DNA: TGTGCCAGCAGTTTTGTGACAGGGGTGGCTGAAGATTTCTTT

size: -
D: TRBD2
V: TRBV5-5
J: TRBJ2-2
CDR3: CASSSTSGGYTGELFF
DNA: TGTGCCAGCAGCTCGACTAGCGGGGGATACACCGGGGAGCTGTTTTTT

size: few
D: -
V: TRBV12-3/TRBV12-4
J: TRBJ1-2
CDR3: CASSFAGLFGGYTF
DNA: TGTGCCAGCAGTTTCGCGGGATTGTTCGGTGGCTACACCTTC

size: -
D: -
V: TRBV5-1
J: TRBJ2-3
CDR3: CASSFGGDTQYF
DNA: TGCGCCAGCAGCTTCGGGGGAGATACGCAGTATTTT

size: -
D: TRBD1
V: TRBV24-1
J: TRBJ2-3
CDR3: CATSEQGAIDTQYF
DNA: TGTGCCACCAGTGAACAGGGGGCGATAGATACGCAGTATTTT

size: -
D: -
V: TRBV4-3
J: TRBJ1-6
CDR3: CASSQGIDNSPLHF
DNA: TGCGCCAGCAGCCAAGGTATCGATAATTCACCCCTCCACTTT

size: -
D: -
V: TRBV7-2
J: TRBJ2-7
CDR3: CASSPGGLERSYEQYF
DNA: TGTGCCAGCAGCCCAGGAGGTTTGGAACGGTCCTACGAGCAGTACTTC

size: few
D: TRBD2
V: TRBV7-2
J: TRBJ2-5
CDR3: CASSPGLIAGGLGETQYF
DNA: TGTGCCAGCAGCCCCGGTTTGATCGCGGGGGGGCTGGGAGAGACCCAGTACTTC

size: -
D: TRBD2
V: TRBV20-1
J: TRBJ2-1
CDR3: CSATSGGPNEQFF
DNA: TGCAGTGCTACGAGCGGGGGTCCCAATGAGCAGTTCTTC

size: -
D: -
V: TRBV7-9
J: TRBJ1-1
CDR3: CASSSIGVATEAFF
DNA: TGTGCCAGCAGCTCCATTGGGGTGGCCACTGAAGCTTTCTTT

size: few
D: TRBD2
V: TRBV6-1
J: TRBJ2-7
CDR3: CASSASSGGAYEQYF
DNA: TGTGCCAGCAGTGCCTCTAGCGGGGGGGCCTACGAGCAGTACTTC

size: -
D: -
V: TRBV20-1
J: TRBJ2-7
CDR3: CSASSMTQSSYEQYF
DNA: TGCAGTGCTAGCTCCATGACCCAGAGCTCCTACGAGCAGTACTTC

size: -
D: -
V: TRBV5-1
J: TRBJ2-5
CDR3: CASGIRRGTPEETQYF
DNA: TGCGCCAGCGGAATTCGGAGGGGGACGCCTGAAGAGACCCAGTACTTC

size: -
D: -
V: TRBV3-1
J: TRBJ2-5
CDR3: CASSQGLRETQYF
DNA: TGTGCCAGCAGCCAAGGGCTTCGGGAGACCCAGTACTTC

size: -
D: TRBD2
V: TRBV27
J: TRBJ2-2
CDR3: CASSLSRLAGGTGELFF
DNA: TGTGCCAGCAGTTTATCGCGACTAGCGGGGGGAACCGGGGAGCTGTTTTTT

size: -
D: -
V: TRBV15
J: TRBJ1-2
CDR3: CATREEGLIRYGYTF
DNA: TGTGCCACCAGAGAGGAAGGGCTTATCAGATATGGCTACACCTTC

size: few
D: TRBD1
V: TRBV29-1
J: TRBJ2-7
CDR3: CSVMGQYYEQYF
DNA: TGCAGCGTTATGGGACAGTACTACGAGCAGTACTTC

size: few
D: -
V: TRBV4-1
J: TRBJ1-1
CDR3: CASSPTGRNTEAFF
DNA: TGCGCCAGCAGCCCAACCGGACGAAACACTGAAGCTTTCTTT

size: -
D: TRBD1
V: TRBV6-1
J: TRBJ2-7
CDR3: CASTPGGNYEQYF
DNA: TGTGCCAGCACCCCAGGGGGCAACTACGAGCAGTACTTC

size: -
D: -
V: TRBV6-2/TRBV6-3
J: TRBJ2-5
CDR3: CASSYSKSFETQYF
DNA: TGTGCCAGCAGTTACTCCAAGTCCTTTGAGACCCAGTACTTC

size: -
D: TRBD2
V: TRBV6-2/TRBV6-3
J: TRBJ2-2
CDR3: CASLTGGGITGELFF
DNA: TGTGCCAGCCTAACCGGCGGGGGTATAACCGGGGAGCTGTTTTTT

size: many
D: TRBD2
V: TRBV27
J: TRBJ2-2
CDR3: CASSLPAGGGTGELFF
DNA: TGTGCCAGCAGTTTACCAGCGGGGGGTGGCACCGGGGAGCTGTTTTTT

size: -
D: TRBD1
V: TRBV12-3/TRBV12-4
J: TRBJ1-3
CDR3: CASISTGGNTIYF
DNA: TGTGCCAGCATCTCGACAGGGGGAAACACCATATATTTT

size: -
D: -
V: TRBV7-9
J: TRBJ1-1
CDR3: CASSLPSDRPAEAFF
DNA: TGTGCCAGCAGCTTACCCTCCGACAGGCCGGCTGAAGCTTTCTTT

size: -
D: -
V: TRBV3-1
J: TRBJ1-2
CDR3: CASSQVRGRDGYTF
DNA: TGTGCCAGCAGCCAAGTGCGGGGGCGGGATGGCTACACCTTC

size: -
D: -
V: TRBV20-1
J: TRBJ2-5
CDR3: CSARILRGAIKETQYF
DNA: TGCAGTGCTAGGATTTTAAGGGGGGCTATCAAAGAGACCCAGTACTTC

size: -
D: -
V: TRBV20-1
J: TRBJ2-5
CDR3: CSARGAIEQETQYF
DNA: TGCAGTGCTAGAGGGGCTATCGAACAAGAGACCCAGTACTTC

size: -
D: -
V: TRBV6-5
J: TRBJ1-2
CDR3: CASSYSKGVGYTF
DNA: TGTGCCAGCAGTTACTCGAAGGGGGTCGGCTACACCTTC

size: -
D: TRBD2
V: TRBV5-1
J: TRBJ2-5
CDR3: CASSLFATSGGKETQYF
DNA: TGCGCCAGCAGCTTGTTCGCCACTAGCGGGGGGAAAGAGACCCAGTACTTC

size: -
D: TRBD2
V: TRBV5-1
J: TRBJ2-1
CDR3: CASSLGLAGAASRNEQFF
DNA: TGCGCCAGCAGCTTGGGACTAGCGGGGGCCGCTTCCCGTAATGAGCAGTTCTTC